This T cell receptor beta chain was sequenced for a study of T cell changes during pregnancy in multiple sclerosis. TCRdb's copy holds only in-frame clones and misses some; the assay was immunoSEQ multiplex PCR. The data show 65,000 to 85,000 clones, about nine tenths seen once. Material: peripheral blood, obtained in the third trimester of pregnancy. This sequence was found in a female donor with multiple sclerosis, enrolled in a pregnancy study.

Here the CDR3 reads CASSLEGPSAFF. The CDR3 nucleotides are TGCGCCAGCAGCCTGGAGGGGCCGAGCGCTTTCTTT. The V gene is TRBV5-1, the J gene TRBJ1-1; a possible D gene is TRBD1 (5 bases). V lost 4 bases and J 11 bases, leaving 15 bases between the germline ends. CDR3 length: 12 residues. Germline CDR1 SGHRS, CDR2 YFSETQ.